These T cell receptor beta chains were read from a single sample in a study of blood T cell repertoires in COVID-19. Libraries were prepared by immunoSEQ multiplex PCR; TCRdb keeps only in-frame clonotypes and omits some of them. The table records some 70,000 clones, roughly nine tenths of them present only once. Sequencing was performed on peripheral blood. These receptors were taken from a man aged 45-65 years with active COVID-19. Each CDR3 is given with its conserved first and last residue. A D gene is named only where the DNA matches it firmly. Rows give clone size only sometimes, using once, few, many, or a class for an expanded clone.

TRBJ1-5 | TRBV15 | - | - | TGTGCCACCAGCAGAGGACAAGCCAGCAATCAGCCCCAGCATTTT | CATSRGQASNQPQHF
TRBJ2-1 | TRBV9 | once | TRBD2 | TGTGCCAGCAGCGTAGATAGCGGGGGCTACAATGAGCAGTTCTTC | CASSVDSGGYNEQFF
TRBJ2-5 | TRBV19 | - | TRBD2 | TGTGCCAGTAGTATAAGCACTAGCGGGGCCCCTGGACAAGAGACCCAGTACTTC | CASSISTSGAPGQETQYF
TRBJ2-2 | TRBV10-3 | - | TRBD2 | TGTGCCATCAGTGAGTCCCTAGCGGGAACGGTCGGGGAGCTGTTTTTT | CAISESLAGTVGELFF
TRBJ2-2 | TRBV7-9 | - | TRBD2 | TGTGCCAGCAGCTTACCGCCAAGACTAGCGGGGAACACCGGGGAGCTGTTTTTT | CASSLPPRLAGNTGELFF
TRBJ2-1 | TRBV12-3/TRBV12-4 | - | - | TGTGCCAGCAGTTTAGAAGGGGATGAGCAGTTCTTC | CASSLEGDEQFF
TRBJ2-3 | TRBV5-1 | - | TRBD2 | TGCGCCAGCAGCTCCGGACTAGCAGCCCCAGATACGCAGTATTTT | CASSSGLAAPDTQYF
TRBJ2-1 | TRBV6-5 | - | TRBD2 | TGTGCCAGCAGGACTAGCGGGGGGCCCGCTGAGCAGTTCTTC | CASRTSGGPAEQFF
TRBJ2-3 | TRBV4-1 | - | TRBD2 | TGCGCCAGCAGCCGCGTTGCGGGGGAAGGAGATACGCAGTATTTT | CASSRVAGEGDTQYF
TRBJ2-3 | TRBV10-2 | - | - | TGCGCCAGCATTAGTTTCGATACGCAGTATTTT | CASISFDTQYF
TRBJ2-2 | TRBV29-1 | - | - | TGCAGTTTCCTAGGGAGGGGGTCCGGGGAGCTGTTTTTT | CSFLGRGSGELFF
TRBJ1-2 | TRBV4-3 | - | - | TGCGCCAGCAGCCAGGATCCCCGCGGGTTGGGCTATGGCTACACCTTC | CASSQDPRGLGYGYTF
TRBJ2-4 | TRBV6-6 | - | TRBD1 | TGTGCCAGCAGTTTTGACAGGGTTAAAAACATTCAGTACTTC | CASSFDRVKNIQYF
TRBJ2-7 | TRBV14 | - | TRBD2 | TGTGCCAGCAGCCACGGGAGGGGGGACTACGAGCAGTACTTC | CASSHGRGDYEQYF
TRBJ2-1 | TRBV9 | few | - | TGTGCCAGCAGCCCCCACAGTCGACGGATCAATGAGCAGTTCTTC | CASSPHSRRINEQFF
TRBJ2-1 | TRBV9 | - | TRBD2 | TGTGCCAGCAGCGTTAGCGGGGGGGCCGACGAGCAGTTCTTC | CASSVSGGADEQFF